A selection of T cell receptor beta chains follows, all from one sample in a study of blood T cell repertoires in COVID-19. Only in-frame clones appear in the TCRdb table, and some are missing; sequencing was by immunoSEQ multiplex PCR. The sample has around 160,000 clones; just under 85% are singletons. Sequencing input: peripheral blood. These receptors were taken from a woman in her thirties or forties with active or convalescent COVID-19. Each CDR3 is given with its conserved first and last residue. The D gene is left open where the match is weak. Some rows have no size entry. The others give once, few or many, or a class for an expanded clone.

d_call j_call v_call clone_size cdr3_aa cdr3_nt
. TRBJ1-6 TRBV10-1 . CASRQDSSYNSPLHF TGCGCCAGCAGACAAGACAGCTCCTATAATTCACCCCTCCACTTT
TRBD2 TRBJ2-1 TRBV28 . CASSPAGLPHNEQFF TGTGCCAGCAGCCCCGCGGGACTACCACACAATGAGCAGTTCTTC
. TRBJ1-1 TRBV30 . CAWVRGWAEAFF TGTGCCTGGGTTAGGGGTTGGGCTGAAGCTTTCTTT
. TRBJ2-5 TRBV9 . CASSVAGAQETQYF TGTGCCAGCAGCGTAGCAGGGGCCCAAGAGACCCAGTACTTC
. TRBJ1-2 TRBV24-1 . CATIPGTRVDYGYTF TGTGCCACCATTCCAGGGACAAGGGTTGACTATGGCTACACCTTC
TRBD1 TRBJ2-3 TRBV19 . CASSSPGQGADTQYF TGTGCCAGTAGTTCACCGGGACAGGGGGCAGATACGCAGTATTTT
. TRBJ1-1 TRBV2 . CASKAHRAEAFF TGTGCCAGCAAGGCCCACCGGGCTGAAGCTTTCTTT
TRBD2 TRBJ2-3 TRBV4-3 . CASSRAGSPSAGVTDTQYF TGCGCCAGCAGTCGTGCCGGTAGTCCCTCAGCGGGAGTTACAGATACGCAGTATTTT
. TRBJ2-7 TRBV10-2 . CAVRTPAYEQYF TGCGCCGTCCGGACACCCGCCTACGAGCAGTACTTC
. TRBJ1-1 TRBV5-1 . CASSGGPLNTEAFF TGCGCCAGCAGCGGAGGACCGCTGAACACTGAAGCTTTCTTT
. TRBJ2-7 TRBV5-6 . CASSLRSSYEQYF TGTGCCAGCAGCTTGAGGAGCTCCTACGAGCAGTACTTC
. TRBJ2-6 TRBV6-2/TRBV6-3 . CASSLRGGASGANVLTF TGTGCCAGCAGTCTTAGGGGGGGAGCGTCTGGGGCCAACGTCCTGACTTTC
TRBD2 TRBJ2-7 TRBV7-2 few CASSLMSAGGNEQYF TGTGCCAGCAGCTTAATGTCGGCGGGAGGTAACGAGCAGTACTTC
. TRBJ2-2 TRBV2 . CASGLGSTGELFF TGTGCCAGCGGACTGGGCAGCACCGGGGAGCTGTTTTTT
. TRBJ2-7 TRBV27 . CASSRFVIRGEIGYEQYF TGTGCCAGCAGTAGGTTTGTCATCAGGGGTGAAATCGGGTACGAGCAGTACTTC
. TRBJ1-2 TRBV6-5 . CASSYRGTEGYTF TGTGCCAGCAGTTACAGGGGGACGGAAGGCTACACCTTC
. TRBJ1-1 TRBV28 . CASSLDSILNTEAFF TGTGCCAGCAGTTTGGACAGTATCCTGAACACTGAAGCTTTCTTT
. TRBJ1-4 TRBV9 . CASSVGGATNEKLFF TGTGCCAGCAGCGTAGGGGGGGCAACTAATGAAAAACTGTTTTTT
. TRBJ1-1 TRBV5-1 . CASSLASGSRTEAFF TGCGCCAGCAGCTTGGCAAGTGGGAGTAGGACTGAAGCTTTCTTT
. TRBJ1-6 TRBV6-2/TRBV6-3 . CASSLVGVRSPLHF TGTGCCAGCAGTTTAGTCGGGGTACGATCACCCCTCCACTTT
. TRBJ1-2 TRBV28 . CASSGTDRGGSYGYTF TGTGCCAGCAGCGGGACGGACCGGGGGGGCAGCTATGGCTACACCTTC
. TRBJ1-5 TRBV28 . CASSTRGKNNQPQHF TGTGCCAGCAGCACACGGGGGAAGAACAATCAGCCCCAGCATTTT
. TRBJ2-2 TRBV7-7 . CASSLGFAGREYTGELFF TGTGCTAGCAGCTTAGGTTTTGCGGGGCGCGAGTACACCGGGGAGCTGTTTTTT